In this sample, the clone carrying this T cell receptor (beta chain) turned up a few times. Looked up from germline, CDR1 is MNHEY and CDR2 is SVGAGI. The ends were cut back, 6 bases at V and 0 bases at J, with 14 bases in the middle. The CDR3 has 15 residues. As originally analysed: Cell counts per sample came from amplifying reference gene primers. Profiling relied on immunoSEQ multiplex PCR, and the TCRdb table lists in-frame clones only, not all of them. V and J calls and clone size follow that table, whereas D and trimming were derived from the DNA. The repertoire holds tens of thousands of clones, with about 78% as singletons. This sample stems from a study of blood T cell repertoires in COVID-19. Study context: Whether acute or convalescent, the COVID-19 samples came from the United States, Italy and Spain. PBMCs, B-cell-depleted T cells, or T cells provided the cDNA or gDNA that made up the material.

The source is a human donor in a cohort sampled during active COVID-19. The sequencing sample was made of peripheral blood. The chain recombines TRBV6-5 with TRBJ1-1; D possibly corresponds to TRBD1 (6 bases). CDR3 loop: CASSLGQTLNTEAFF. The CDR3 bases are TGTGCCAGCAGCCTTGGACAGACATTGAACACTGAAGCTTTCTTT.